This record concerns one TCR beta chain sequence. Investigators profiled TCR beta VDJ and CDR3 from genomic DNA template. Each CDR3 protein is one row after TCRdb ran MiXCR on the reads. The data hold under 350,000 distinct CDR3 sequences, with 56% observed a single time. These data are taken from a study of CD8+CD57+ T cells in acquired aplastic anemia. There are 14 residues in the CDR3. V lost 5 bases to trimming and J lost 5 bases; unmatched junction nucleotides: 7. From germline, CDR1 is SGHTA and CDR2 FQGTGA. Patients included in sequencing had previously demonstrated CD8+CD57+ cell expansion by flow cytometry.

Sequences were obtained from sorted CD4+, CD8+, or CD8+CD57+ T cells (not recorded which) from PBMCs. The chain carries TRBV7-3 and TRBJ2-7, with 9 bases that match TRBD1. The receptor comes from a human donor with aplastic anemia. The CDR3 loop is CASSQKGQGNEQYF. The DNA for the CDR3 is TGTGCCAGCAGCCAAAAGGGACAGGGAAACGAGCAGTACTTC.